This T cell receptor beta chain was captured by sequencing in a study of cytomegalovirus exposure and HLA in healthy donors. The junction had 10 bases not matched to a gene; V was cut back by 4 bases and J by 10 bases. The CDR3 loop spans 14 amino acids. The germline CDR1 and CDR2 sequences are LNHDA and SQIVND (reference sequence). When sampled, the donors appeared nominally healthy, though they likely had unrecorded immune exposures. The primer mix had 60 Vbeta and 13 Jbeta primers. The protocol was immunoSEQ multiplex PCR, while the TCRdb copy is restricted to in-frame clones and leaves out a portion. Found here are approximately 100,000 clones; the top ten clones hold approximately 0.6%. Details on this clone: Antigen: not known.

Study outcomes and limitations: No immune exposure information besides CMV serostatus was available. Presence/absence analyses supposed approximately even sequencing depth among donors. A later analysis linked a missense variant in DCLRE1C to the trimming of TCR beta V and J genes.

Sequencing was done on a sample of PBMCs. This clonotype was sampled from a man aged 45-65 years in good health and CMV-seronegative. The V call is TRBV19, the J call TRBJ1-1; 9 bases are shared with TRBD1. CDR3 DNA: TGTGCCAGTAGTAATCGGGACAGGGTTCTTCTAGCTTTCTTT. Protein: CASSNRDRVLLAFF. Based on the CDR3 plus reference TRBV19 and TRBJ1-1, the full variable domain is DGGITQSPKYLFRKEGQNVTLSCEQNLNHDAMYWYRQDPGQGLRLIYYSQIVNDFQKGDIAEGYSVSREKKESFPLTVTSAQKNPTAFYLCASSNRDRVLLAFFGQGTRLTVV.